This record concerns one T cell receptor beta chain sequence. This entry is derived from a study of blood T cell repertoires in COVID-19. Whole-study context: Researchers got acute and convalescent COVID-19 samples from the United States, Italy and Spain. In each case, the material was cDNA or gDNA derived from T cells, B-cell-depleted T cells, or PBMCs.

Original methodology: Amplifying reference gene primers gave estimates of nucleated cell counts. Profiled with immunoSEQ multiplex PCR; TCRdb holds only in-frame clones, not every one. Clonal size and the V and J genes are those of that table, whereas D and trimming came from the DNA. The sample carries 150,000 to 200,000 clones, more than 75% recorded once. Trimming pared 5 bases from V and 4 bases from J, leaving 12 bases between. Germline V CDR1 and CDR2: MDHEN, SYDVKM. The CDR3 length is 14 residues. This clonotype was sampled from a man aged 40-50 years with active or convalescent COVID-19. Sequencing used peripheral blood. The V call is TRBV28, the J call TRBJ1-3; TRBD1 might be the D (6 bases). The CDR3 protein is CASSVGHPGNTIYF. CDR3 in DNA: TGTGCCAGCAGTGTGGGACATCCGGGAAACACCATATATTTT.